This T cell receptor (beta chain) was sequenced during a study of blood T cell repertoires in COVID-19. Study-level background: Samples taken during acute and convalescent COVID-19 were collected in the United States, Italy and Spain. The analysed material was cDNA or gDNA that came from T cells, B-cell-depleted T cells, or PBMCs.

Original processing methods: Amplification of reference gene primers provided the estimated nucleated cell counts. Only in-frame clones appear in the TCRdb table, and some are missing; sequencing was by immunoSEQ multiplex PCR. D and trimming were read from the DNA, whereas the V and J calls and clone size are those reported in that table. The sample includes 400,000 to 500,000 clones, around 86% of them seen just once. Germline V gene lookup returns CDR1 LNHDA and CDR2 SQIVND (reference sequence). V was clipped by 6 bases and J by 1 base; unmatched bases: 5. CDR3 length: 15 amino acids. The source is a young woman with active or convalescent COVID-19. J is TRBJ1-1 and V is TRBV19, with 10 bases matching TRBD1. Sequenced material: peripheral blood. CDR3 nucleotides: TGTGCCAGTAGGCGACAGGGGGCCGGGAACACTGAAGCTTTCTTT. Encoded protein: CASRRQGAGNTEAFF.